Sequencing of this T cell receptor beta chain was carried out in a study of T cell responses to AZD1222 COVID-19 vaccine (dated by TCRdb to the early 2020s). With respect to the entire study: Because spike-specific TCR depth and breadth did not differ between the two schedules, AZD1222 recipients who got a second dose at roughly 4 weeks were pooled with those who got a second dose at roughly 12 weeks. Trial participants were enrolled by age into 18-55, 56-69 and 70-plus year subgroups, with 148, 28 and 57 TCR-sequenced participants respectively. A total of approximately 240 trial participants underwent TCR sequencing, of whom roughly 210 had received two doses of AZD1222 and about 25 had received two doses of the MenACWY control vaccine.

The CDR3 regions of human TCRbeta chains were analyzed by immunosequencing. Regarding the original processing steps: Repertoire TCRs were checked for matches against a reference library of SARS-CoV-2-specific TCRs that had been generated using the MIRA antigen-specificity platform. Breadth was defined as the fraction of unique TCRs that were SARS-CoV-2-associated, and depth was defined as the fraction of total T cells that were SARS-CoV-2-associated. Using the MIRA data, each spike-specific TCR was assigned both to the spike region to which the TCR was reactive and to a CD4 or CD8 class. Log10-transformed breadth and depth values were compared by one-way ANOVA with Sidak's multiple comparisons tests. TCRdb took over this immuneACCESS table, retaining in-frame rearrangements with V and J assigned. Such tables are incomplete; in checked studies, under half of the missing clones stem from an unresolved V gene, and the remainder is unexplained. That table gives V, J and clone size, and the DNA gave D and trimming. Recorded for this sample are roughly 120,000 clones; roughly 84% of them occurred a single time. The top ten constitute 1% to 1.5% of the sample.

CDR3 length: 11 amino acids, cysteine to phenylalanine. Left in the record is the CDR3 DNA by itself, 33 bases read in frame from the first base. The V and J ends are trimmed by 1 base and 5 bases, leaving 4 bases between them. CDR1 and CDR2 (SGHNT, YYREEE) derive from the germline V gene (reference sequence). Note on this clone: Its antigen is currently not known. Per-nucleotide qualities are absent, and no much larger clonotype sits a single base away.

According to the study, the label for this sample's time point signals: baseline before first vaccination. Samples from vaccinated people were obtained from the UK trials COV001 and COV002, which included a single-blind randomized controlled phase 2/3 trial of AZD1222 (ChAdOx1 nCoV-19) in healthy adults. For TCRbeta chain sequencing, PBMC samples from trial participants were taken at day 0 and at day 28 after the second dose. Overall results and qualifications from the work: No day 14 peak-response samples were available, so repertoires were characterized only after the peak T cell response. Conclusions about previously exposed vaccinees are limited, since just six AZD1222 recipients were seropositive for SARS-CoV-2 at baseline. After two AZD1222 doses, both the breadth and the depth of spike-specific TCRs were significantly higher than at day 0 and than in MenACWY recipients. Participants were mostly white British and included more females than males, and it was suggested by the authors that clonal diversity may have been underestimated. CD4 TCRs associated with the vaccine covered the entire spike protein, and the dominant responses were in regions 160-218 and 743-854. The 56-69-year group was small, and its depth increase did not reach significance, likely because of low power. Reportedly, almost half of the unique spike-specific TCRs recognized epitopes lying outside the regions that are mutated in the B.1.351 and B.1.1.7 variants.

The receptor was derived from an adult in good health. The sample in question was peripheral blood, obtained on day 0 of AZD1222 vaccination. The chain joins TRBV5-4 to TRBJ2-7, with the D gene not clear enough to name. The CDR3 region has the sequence CASSLQNEQYF. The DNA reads TGTGCCAGCAGCTTGCAGAACGAGCAGTACTTC.